This T cell receptor beta chain was identified during a study of T cell responses to AZD1222 COVID-19 vaccine. Study in general: It was second doses at about 4 or about 12 weeks that were pooled. Findings of the study overall: Seropositivity was recorded at baseline in only 6 or 7 AZD1222 recipients. Unmutated variant regions reportedly attract nearly half of all spike-specific TCRs. Most donors were white British, females outnumbered males, and clonal diversity was possibly underestimated.

This CDR3 spans 19 amino acids. Generated by immunoSEQ multiplex PCR, the TCRdb table keeps only in-frame clones and is missing some. The repertoire holds roughly 130,000 clones, with roughly 88% as singletons. With respect to this clone: No antigen is known for it.

The rearrangement joins TRBV21-1 to TRBJ2-4; no DNA check was done on the table's D call, TRBD1. TRBV21-1 represents a pseudogene. The receptor's source is an adult in good health. The sample was peripheral blood, taken on day 0 of AZD1222 vaccination. The CDR3 is CASSKASRDRGWTKNIQYF. The CDR3 nucleotides are TGTGCCAGCAGCAAAGCCTCACGGGACAGGGGATGGACCAAAAACATTCAGTACTTC.